Shown below are 20 T cell receptor beta chains from a single sample sequenced in a study of identifying expanded T cells in peripheral blood (dated by TCRdb to between 2019 and 2020). The method was the immunoSEQ multiplex PCR assay. In its TCRdb copy, this immuneACCESS table keeps in-frame sequences only and misses some clones. Where compared with another copy, unresolved V genes explain less than half of these, and the others have no known cause. For this sample the table gives 50,000 to 65,000 clones, of which about nine tenths were detected only once. Together, the top ten hold around 3.5% of the sample. Sequenced material: blood. All receptors derive from a person aged 18 to 70 in good health.

This chain uses TRBV5-1 with TRBJ1-1; D gene unclear. CDR3 length: 13 amino acids. From germline, CDR1 is SGHRS and CDR2 YFSETQ. With 0 bases removed from V and 1 base from J, the gap between germline ends came to 4 bases. CDR3 sequence: CASSLAKNTEAFF. CDR3 coding DNA: TGCGCCAGCAGCTTGGCCAAGAACACTGAAGCTTTCTTT.

The chain employs TRBV5-6 and TRBJ2-7; maybe TRBD1 (5 bases). V was shortened by 3 bases and J by 9 bases, with 16 bases between the two germline ends. The CDR3 totals 13 residues. CDR1 and CDR2 from the germline V gene are SGHDT and YYEEEE. CDR3: CASSYYSGSRQYF. DNA of the CDR3: TGTGCCAGCAGCTATTATTCAGGGTCAAGGCAGTACTTC. Based on the CDR3 plus reference TRBV5-6 and TRBJ2-7, the full variable domain is DAGVTQSPTHLIKTRGQQVTLRCSPKSGHDTVSWYQQALGQGPQFIFQYYEEEERQRGNFPDRFSGHQFPNYSSELNVNALLLGDSALYLCASSYYSGSRQYFGPGTRLTVT.

CDR3 nucleotides: TGCGCCAGCAGCTTATCCTCGGGGGCGAACACTGAAGCTTTCTTT. This gives the protein CASSLSSGANTEAFF. The chain combines TRBV5-1 with TRBJ1-1; tentatively, D is TRBD1 (6 bases). Germline CDR1 SGHRS, CDR2 YFSETQ. CDR3 size: 15 residues. Trimming cost V 2 bases and J 1 base, with 12 bases left between them.

The V call is TRBV11-2, the J call TRBJ1-2; D gene uncertain. CDR1 SGHAT and CDR2 FQNNGV come from the germline V gene. The ends were cut back, 2 bases at V and 4 bases at J, with 11 bases in the middle. The CDR3 contains 14 residues. Written as DNA, the CDR3 is TGTGCCAGCAGCTTATTCGACGCCTCCTATGGCTACACCTTC. Translation: CASSLFDASYGYTF.

The chain combines TRBV5-1 with TRBJ2-4, with a weak D call TRBD2 (5 bases). Trimming removed 4 bases at V and 0 bases at J, with 11 bases between. Germline V gene lookup returns CDR1 SGHRS and CDR2 YFSETQ. This CDR3 has 15 amino acids. The chain's CDR3 is CASSASLAAKNIQYF. CDR3 coding DNA: TGCGCCAGCAGCGCAAGCCTAGCAGCCAAAAACATTCAGTACTTC.

This clone is a singleton in its sample. This rearrangement joins TRBV5-6 to TRBJ2-1; TRBD2 agrees at 8 bases. The ends lost 6 bases at V and 3 bases at J; junction bases unmatched: 8. Germline loops: CDR1 SGHDT, CDR2 YYEEEE. CDR3 length: 15 amino acids. CDR3 sequence reads: CASTMASGGYNEQFF. In DNA, the CDR3 is TGTGCCAGCACCATGGCAAGCGGGGGCTACAATGAGCAGTTCTTC.

The chain recombines TRBV9 with TRBJ1-1; 8 bases are a match to TRBD1. This CDR3 region has 14 residues. With V trimmed by 4 bases and J by 0 bases, 2 bases remained unmatched. CDR1 and CDR2 from the germline V gene are SGDLS and YYNGEE. The CDR3 DNA follows: TGTGCCAGCAGCCCACAGGGGGTGAACACTGAAGCTTTCTTT. Amino acid sequence: CASSPQGVNTEAFF.

This rearrangement joins TRBV28 to TRBJ2-7; 7 bases align to TRBD2. Germline CDR1 reads MDHEN; CDR2 reads SYDVKM. The ends lost 2 bases at V and 3 bases at J; junction bases unmatched: 7. This CDR3 region has 15 residues. The CDR3 sequence is CASSLGQGGFYEQYF. The CDR3 nucleotides are TGTGCCAGCAGTTTAGGCCAGGGAGGGTTCTACGAGCAGTACTTC.

This chain uses TRBV21-1 with TRBJ2-5; TRBD2 is the table's D call and was not checked against the DNA. TRBV21-1 has pseudogene status. CDR3 length: 13 residues. DNA for the CDR3: TGTGCCAGCAGCAAGAGGCACCAAGAGACCCAGTACTTC. Translated, it gives CASSKRHQETQYF.

The rearrangement links TRBV6-6 to TRBJ1-2, with no clear D. Trimming removed 5 bases from V and 6 bases from J, with 13 bases in between. The CDR3 runs 13 residues. The germline V gene encodes CDR1 MNHNY and CDR2 SVGAGI (reference sequence). CDR3 DNA sequence: TGTGCCAGCAGTCCCACCGGTGTCGATGGCTACACCTTC. As protein: CASSPTGVDGYTF.

Only one count was recorded for this clone. J is TRBJ1-2 and V is TRBV18; D might be TRBD1 (5 bases). V was cut by 6 bases and J by 4 bases, with 15 bases left in between. The CDR3 has 14 amino acids. In germline, CDR1 is KGHSH, CDR2 LQKENI. The CDR3 spells CASSQAGGSYGYTF. CDR3 DNA sequence: TGTGCCAGCTCCCAGGCGGGGGGTAGCTATGGCTACACCTTC.

Only one count was recorded for this clone. The rearrangement uses TRBV6-1 and TRBJ1-1, with 10 positions matching TRBD1. The CDR3 is 16 amino acids. The junction had 11 bases not matched to a gene; V was cut back by 2 bases and J by 8 bases. CDR1 MNHNS and CDR2 SASEGT come from the germline V gene. The DNA of the CDR3 is TGTGCCAGCAGTGAATCGGCCAGACCGGGACAGGGGGAAGCTTTCTTT. As protein: CASSESARPGQGEAFF.

The rearrangement uses TRBV20-1 and TRBJ2-7, with unresolved D. Germline values: CDR1 DFQATT, CDR2 SNEGSKA (reference sequence). The CDR3 has 11 amino acids. Trimming removed 7 bases at V and 0 bases at J, with 7 bases between. CDR3 region: CSGSDSYEQYF. Here the CDR3 DNA reads TGCAGTGGTTCAGACTCCTACGAGCAGTACTTC.

The chain is built from TRBV15 and TRBJ2-1; D may be TRBD2 (5 bases). Germline CDR1 LNHNV, CDR2 YYDKDF (reference sequence). CDR3 length equals 17 residues. V was pared by 0 bases and J by 0 bases, with 12 bases between. The CDR3 loop is CATSRDKAGASYNEQFF. The CDR3 DNA follows: TGTGCCACCAGCAGAGATAAGGCGGGCGCCTCCTACAATGAGCAGTTCTTC.

J is TRBJ2-5 and V is TRBV4-2, with D tentatively TRBD2 (6 bases). Trimming stripped 4 bases from V and 6 bases from J, with 12 bases between. CDR1 and CDR2 (germline): LGHNA, YNFKEQ. The CDR3 length is 13 residues. CDR3 bases: TGTGCCAGCAGCCCTGGAGGGTGGCAGACCCAGTACTTC. Amino acids: CASSPGGWQTQYF.

The chain uses TRBV7-2 and TRBJ2-7; the D call may be TRBD1 or TRBD2 (5 bases each). Trimming removed 3 bases at V and 0 bases at J, with 12 bases between. This CDR3 region has 15 residues. The germline V gene encodes CDR1 SGHTA and CDR2 FQGNSA. The CDR3 coding sequence is TGTGCCAGCAGCTTGGGACCCCAAAGCTCCTACGAGCAGTACTTC. Its translation: CASSLGPQSSYEQYF.

The rearrangement uses TRBV30 and TRBJ2-3; the D call may be TRBD1 or TRBD2 (6 bases each). CDR1 and CDR2 from the germline V gene are GTSNPN and SVGIG (reference sequence). This CDR3 has 13 amino acids. The germline V and J ends were trimmed by 4 bases and 0 bases, with 8 bases remaining between them. The CDR3 DNA reads TGTGCCTGGACGGGGGCTAGCACAGATACGCAGTATTTT. This gives the protein CAWTGASTDTQYF.

The chain combines TRBV15 with TRBJ2-1; 7 bases match TRBD2. The germline V gene encodes CDR1 LNHNV and CDR2 YYDKDF (reference sequence). The CDR3 covers 16 residues. V lost 0 bases and J lost 2; bases outside the gene matches: 4. CDR3 sequence (DNA): TGTGCCACCAGCAGAGATTCAGCGGGAACCTACAATGAGCAGTTCTTC. Translated: CATSRDSAGTYNEQFF.

The V gene is TRBV28, the J gene TRBJ2-7, with D maybe TRBD2 (6 bases). Trimming cost V 2 bases and J 1 base, with 27 bases left between them. Germline loops: CDR1 MDHEN, CDR2 SYDVKM. This CDR3 has 20 residues. The CDR3 DNA is TGTGCCAGCAGTTTAGTGCTTATTCTGGACGGGGCTAGCGAATCCTACGAGCAGTACTTC. Amino acids: CASSLVLILDGASESYEQYF. Variable domain in full (rest from reference TRBV28 and TRBJ2-7): DVKVTQSSRYLVKRTGEKVFLECVQDMDHENMFWYRQDPGLGLRLIYFSYDVKMKEKGDIPEGYSVSREKKERFSLILESASTNQTSMYLCASSLVLILDGASESYEQYFGPGTRLTVT.

J is TRBJ2-5 and V is TRBV9; D gene ambiguous. The CDR3 spans 12 residues. V was cut by 4 bases and J by 0 bases, with 4 bases left in between. CDR1 SGDLS and CDR2 YYNGEE come from the germline V gene. CDR3 residues: CASSPNQETQYF. The CDR3 coding sequence is TGTGCCAGCAGCCCAAACCAAGAGACCCAGTACTTC.